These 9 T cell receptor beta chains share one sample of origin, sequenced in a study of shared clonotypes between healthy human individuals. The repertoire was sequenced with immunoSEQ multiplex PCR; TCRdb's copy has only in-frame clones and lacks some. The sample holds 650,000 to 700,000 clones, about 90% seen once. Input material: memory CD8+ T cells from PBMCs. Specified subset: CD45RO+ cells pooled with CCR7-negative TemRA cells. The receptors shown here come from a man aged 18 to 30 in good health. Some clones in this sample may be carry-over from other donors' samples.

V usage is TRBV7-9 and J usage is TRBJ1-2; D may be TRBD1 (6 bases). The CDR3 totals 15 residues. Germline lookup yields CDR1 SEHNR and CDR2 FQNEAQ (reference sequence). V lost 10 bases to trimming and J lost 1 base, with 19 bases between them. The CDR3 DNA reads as TGTGCCACAGTGGTACAGGGAGGTGATAACTATGGCTACACCTTC. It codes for CATVVQGGDNYGYTF.

CDR3 in DNA: TGTGCCAGCAGCTTAGCCCCTCTACCCTCCTACAATGAGCAGTTCTTC. Translating it yields CASSLAPLPSYNEQFF. The gene calls are TRBV7-9 and TRBJ2-1; D gene ambiguous. V dropped 0 bases and J dropped 0 bases, with 9 bases sitting between them. This CDR3 contains 16 residues. The germline CDR1 and CDR2 sequences are SEHNR and FQNEAQ (reference sequence).

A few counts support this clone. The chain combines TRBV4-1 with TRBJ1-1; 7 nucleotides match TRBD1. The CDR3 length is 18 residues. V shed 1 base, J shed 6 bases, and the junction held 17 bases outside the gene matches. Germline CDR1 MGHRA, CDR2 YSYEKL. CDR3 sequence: CASSQVFPPRGQGSEAFF. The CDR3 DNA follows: TGCGCCAGCAGCCAAGTTTTCCCTCCGAGGGGGCAAGGGTCTGAAGCTTTCTTT.

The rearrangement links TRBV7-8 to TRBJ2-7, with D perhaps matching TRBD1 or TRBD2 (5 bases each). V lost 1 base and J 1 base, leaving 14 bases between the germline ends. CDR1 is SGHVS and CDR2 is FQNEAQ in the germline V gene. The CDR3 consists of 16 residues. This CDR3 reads CASSLVGTLGSYEQYF. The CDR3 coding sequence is TGTGCCAGCAGCTTAGTCGGGACCCTCGGTTCCTACGAGCAGTACTTC.

CDR3 sequence (DNA): TGTGCCAGCAGTTTTCCGCTGAACACTGAAGCTTTCTTT. Protein: CASSFPLNTEAFF. J is TRBJ1-1 and V is TRBV28; no clear D. Germline V gene sequence: CDR1 MDHEN, CDR2 SYDVKM. V was cut by 3 bases and J by 0 bases, with 5 bases left in between. The length of the CDR3 is 13 residues.

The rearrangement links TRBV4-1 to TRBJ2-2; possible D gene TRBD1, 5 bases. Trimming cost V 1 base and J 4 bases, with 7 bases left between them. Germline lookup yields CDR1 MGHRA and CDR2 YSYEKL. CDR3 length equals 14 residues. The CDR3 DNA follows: TGCGCCAGCAGCCAAGGACAGTCCACCGGGGAGCTGTTTTTT. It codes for CASSQGQSTGELFF.

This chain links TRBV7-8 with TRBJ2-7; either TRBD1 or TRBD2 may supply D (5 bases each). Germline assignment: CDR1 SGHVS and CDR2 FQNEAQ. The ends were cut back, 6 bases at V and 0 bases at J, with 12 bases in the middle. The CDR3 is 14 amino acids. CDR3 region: CASSPRDGSYEQYF. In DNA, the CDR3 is TGTGCCAGCAGTCCCCGGGACGGCTCCTACGAGCAGTACTTC. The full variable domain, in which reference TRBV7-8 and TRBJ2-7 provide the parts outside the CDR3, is GAGVSQSPRYKVAKRGQDVALRCDPISGHVSLFWYQQALGQGPEFLTYFQNEAQLDKSGLPSDRFFAERPEGSVSTLKIQRTQQEDSAVYLCASSPRDGSYEQYFGPGTRLTVT.

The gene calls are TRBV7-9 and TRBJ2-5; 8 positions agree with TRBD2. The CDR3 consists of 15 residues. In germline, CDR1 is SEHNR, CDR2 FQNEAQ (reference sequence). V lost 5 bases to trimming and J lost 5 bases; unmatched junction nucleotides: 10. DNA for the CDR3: TGTGCCAGCAGCCCTCCCTGGACGGGGGGGGAGACCCAGTACTTC. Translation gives CASSPPWTGGETQYF.

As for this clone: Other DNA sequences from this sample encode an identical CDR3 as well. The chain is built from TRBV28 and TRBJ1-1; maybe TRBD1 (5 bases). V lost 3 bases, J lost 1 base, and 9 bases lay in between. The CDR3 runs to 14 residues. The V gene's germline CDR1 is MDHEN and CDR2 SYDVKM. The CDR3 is CASSLTGGNTEAFF. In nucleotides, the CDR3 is TGTGCCAGCAGTTTGACCGGGGGGAACACTGAAGCTTTCTTT.